Following are 26 T cell receptor beta chains from one sample sequenced in a study of blood T cells in healthy people across ages. Combining a sample-barcoded 5' primer with a J-beta primer mix, a second PCR ran for roughly 6 to 11 cycles. TCRdb itself ran the 5' RACE reads through MiXCR, one entry per CDR3 protein. The data show some 800,000 distinct CDR3 sequences, around 25% seen once. These data also featured in a second study, about T cells of mothers and their children.

The sample taken for sequencing was blood. The receptors here all came from a boy aged 5-17 years in good health.

This clonotype has only a few counts. The V and J genes are TRBV20-1 and TRBJ2-1; TRBD2 matches at 7 bases. The CDR3 spans 12 residues. The germline V gene encodes CDR1 DFQATT and CDR2 SNEGSKA (reference sequence). Unmatched junction bases numbered 5, after V lost 7 bases and J lost 5 bases. CDR3 residues: CSVREAHNEQFF. The CDR3 region has the DNA TGCAGTGTCCGGGAGGCCCACAATGAGCAGTTCTTC.

J is TRBJ2-6 and V is TRBV6-5, with a possible D match to TRBD2 (6 bases). Trimming removed 2 bases from V and 1 base from J, with 15 bases in between. Per the germline V gene, CDR1 is MNHEY and CDR2 is SVGAGI. The CDR3 spans 18 residues. CDR3 sequence: CASSYNGGVGSGANVLTF. The CDR3, as DNA: TGTGCCAGCAGTTACAATGGAGGGGTGGGATCTGGGGCCAACGTCCTGACTTTC.

The table lists this clonotype with a count of one. The V gene is TRBV4-1, the J gene TRBJ2-1; D gene uncertain. The better agreement between TRBJ2-5 and the DNA end casts doubt on the J call. In germline, CDR1 is MGHRA, CDR2 YSYEKL. This CDR3 comprises 16 residues. The CDR3 is CASSQEGRVFQETQYF. The CDR3 region has the DNA TGCGCCAGCAGCCAAGAAGGACGGGTATTCCAAGAGACCCAGTACTTC.

This clonotype has a count of ten or more. This chain links TRBV7-2 with TRBJ2-5, with D hard to call. Germline values: CDR1 SGHTA, CDR2 FQGNSA. Trimming took 2 bases from V and 5 from J, leaving 9 bases between them. The CDR3 loop spans 13 amino acids. CDR3 amino acids: CASSLRTVETQYF. As DNA, the CDR3 is TGTGCCAGCAGCTTACGAACAGTTGAGACCCAGTACTTC.

The sample holds a few counts of this clonotype. CDR3 coding DNA: TGCAGTGCTAGAATCTTGGTAGTCTCTCGCAATGAGCAGTTCTTC. Protein product: CSARILVVSRNEQFF. The genes are TRBV20-1 and TRBJ2-1, with no clear D. Trimming pared 2 bases from V and 6 bases from J, leaving 17 bases between. CDR1 and CDR2 from the germline V gene are DFQATT and SNEGSKA (reference sequence). This CDR3 has 15 residues.

V is TRBV29-1 and J is TRBJ2-7; the D gene is possibly TRBD2 (6 bases). Looked up from germline, CDR1 is SQVTM and CDR2 is ANQGSEA. Between the trimmed V and J ends, which lost 2 bases and 4 bases, there was a span of 18 bases. The CDR3 sequence is 15 residues long. In nucleotides, the CDR3 is TGCAGCGTTGAACCGCTGGAGGGCGCCGGATACGAGCAGTACTTC. Translation: CSVEPLEGAGYEQYF.

Worth noting for this clonotype: Relative to the germline gene, one junction end is altered; a read error may explain this. The chain has TRBV4-3 and TRBJ2-5; no definite D call. The J call is in doubt because the DNA end fits TRBJ2-1 better. From germline, CDR1 is LGHNA and CDR2 YSLEER. CDR3 size: 13 residues. The CDR3 protein is CASSQGAYDEQFF. DNA for the CDR3: TGCGCCAGCAGCCAAGGGGCCTACGATGAGCAGTTCTTC.

The chain uses TRBV12-3 or TRBV12-4 and TRBJ1-3; D is unresolved. The germline V and J ends were trimmed by 6 bases and 5 bases, with 11 bases remaining between them. The CDR3 runs to 13 residues. CDR3 sequence reads: CASSQTHRNTIYF. The CDR3 DNA sequence: TGTGCCAGCAGCCAGACACACCGAAACACCATATATTTT.

In DNA form, the CDR3 reads TGCGCCAGCAGCTTGGCCGCCAGCAACTACGAGCAGTACTTC. The encoded protein is CASSLAASNYEQYF. This chain joins TRBV5-1 and TRBJ2-5; D not resolved. The DNA end favors TRBJ2-7, so the J call may be wrong. In germline, CDR1 is SGHRS, CDR2 YFSETQ. CDR3 length: 14 residues.

This clonotype was counted at least ten times. This sequence joins TRBV12-3 or TRBV12-4 and TRBJ2-1; weak D call: TRBD1 (6 bases). V dropped 6 bases and J dropped 6 bases, with 15 bases sitting between them. The CDR3 totals 14 residues. For the CDR3, the DNA is TGTGCCAGCAGGCCCGAAGGGGGTATCAATGAGCAGTTCTTC. It specifies CASRPEGGINEQFF.

The CDR3 coding sequence is TGTGCCAGCAGTCCACTTATTGGACAGGCACTTGGGGCCAACGTCCTGACTTTC. It encodes CASSPLIGQALGANVLTF. This chain links TRBV6-1 with TRBJ2-6; TRBD1 agrees at 7 bases. The CDR3 runs to 18 residues. CDR1 and CDR2 (germline): MNHNS, SASEGT. Unmatched junction bases numbered 13, after V lost 5 bases and J lost 3 bases.

V and J are TRBV5-4 and TRBJ2-2; no reliable D call. V was cut by 4 bases and J by 5 bases, with 9 bases left in between. The length of the CDR3 is 13 residues. The germline V gene has CDR1 SGHNT and CDR2 YYREEE (reference sequence). For the CDR3, the DNA is TGTGCCAGCAGCATGAGGAAGACCGGGGAGCTGTTTTTT. Translation: CASSMRKTGELFF.

This chain joins TRBV12-3 or TRBV12-4 and TRBJ2-5; possibly TRBD1 for D (6 bases). The germline V and J ends were trimmed by 2 bases and 7 bases, with 14 bases remaining between them. The CDR3 length is 14 residues. CDR3 DNA: TGTGCCAGCAGTTTACCTTACAGGGAAGGGACCCAGTACTTC. This gives the protein CASSLPYREGTQYF.

This clonotype showed up just a few times. The chain employs TRBV20-1 and TRBJ2-1; perhaps TRBD1 as D (5 bases). CDR1 DFQATT and CDR2 SNEGSKA come from the germline V gene (reference sequence). Trimming removed 0 bases at V and 0 bases at J, with 15 bases between. The CDR3 sequence is 17 residues long. The CDR3 loop is CSAREGQGPASYNEQFF. The CDR3 DNA is TGCAGTGCTAGAGAGGGCCAGGGTCCGGCCTCCTACAATGAGCAGTTCTTC.

The chain recombines TRBV4-1 with TRBJ2-5, with 7 bases matching TRBD2. The CDR3 consists of 16 residues. V dropped 0 bases and J dropped 1; count of bases not matched to a gene: 5. Germline V gene lookup returns CDR1 MGHRA and CDR2 YSYEKL. The CDR3 spells CASSQDGGGSQETQYF. CDR3 in DNA: TGCGCCAGCAGCCAAGATGGGGGGGGTTCCCAAGAGACCCAGTACTTC.

This clonotype was picked up many times. The DNA for the CDR3 is TGTGCCAGCAGCCCGGGACAAGAAGAGACCCAGTACTTC. Protein product: CASSPGQEETQYF. The chain links TRBV18 to TRBJ2-5; D might be TRBD1 (6 bases). The germline CDR1 and CDR2 sequences are KGHSH and LQKENI. The CDR3 extends over 13 amino acids. Trimming stripped 8 bases from V and 3 bases from J, with 13 bases between.

V and J are TRBV7-8 and TRBJ2-2; maybe TRBD2 (6 bases). Per the germline V gene, CDR1 is SGHVS and CDR2 is FQNEAQ. V was clipped by 2 bases and J by 1 base, with 11 bases between them. This CDR3 has 16 residues. The CDR3 spells CASSLQASVNTGELFF. The DNA of the CDR3 is TGTGCCAGCAGCTTACAGGCTAGCGTGAACACCGGGGAGCTGTTTTTT.

This clonotype was observed a few times. The junction departs from the called germline gene at one end, perhaps through a read error. V usage is TRBV29-1 and J usage is TRBJ2-7; D perhaps matches TRBD2 (6 bases). CDR3 length: 15 amino acids. CDR1 and CDR2 from the germline V gene are SQVTM and ANQGSEA. The CDR3 spells CSVESWVAASYGQYF. DNA for the CDR3: TGCAGCGTTGAATCGTGGGTAGCGGCCTCCTACGGGCAGTACTTC.

The chain has TRBV9 and TRBJ2-3, with 7 bases that match TRBD1. This CDR3 comprises 15 residues. CDR1 and CDR2 from the germline V gene are SGDLS and YYNGEE. Germline trimming cut 0 bases from V and 1 base from J; bases unmatched to any gene: 2. CDR3 residues: CASSVEGARTDTQYF. In nucleotides, the CDR3 is TGTGCCAGCAGCGTAGAGGGGGCCCGCACAGATACGCAGTATTTT.

The chain joins TRBV6-2 or TRBV6-3 to TRBJ2-5; D unclear. The CDR3 runs 15 residues. V lost 8 bases, J lost 2 bases, and 18 bases lay in between. Germline-derived CDR1 and CDR2 are MNHEY and SVGEGT. The CDR3 bases are TGTGCCAGCCTTCTCCGGAACGGAAGACAAGAGACCCAGTACTTC. Translated: CASLLRNGRQETQYF.

CDR3: CASSRGTPNGETQYF. The CDR3 region has the DNA TGCGCCAGCAGCAGGGGGACACCGAACGGAGAGACCCAGTACTTC. This chain joins TRBV5-1 and TRBJ2-5; D may be TRBD1 (6 bases). V lost 4 bases and J 4 bases, leaving 17 bases between the germline ends. This CDR3 is built from 15 residues. Germline V gives CDR1 SGHRS, CDR2 YFSETQ.

The rearrangement joins TRBV10-3 to TRBJ1-2, with a tentative D call TRBD1 (6 bases). Trimming left V 3 bases short and J 7 bases short, with 9 bases between. The CDR3 sequence is 12 residues long. The germline CDR1 and CDR2 sequences are ENHRY and SYGVKD. The CDR3 loop reads CAISDYRAGYTF. CDR3 coding DNA: TGTGCCATCAGTGACTACAGGGCTGGCTACACCTTC.

This clonotype has a count of ten or more. This chain links TRBV29-1 with TRBJ2-4, with D tentatively TRBD1 or TRBD2 (5 bases each). Germline loops: CDR1 SQVTM, CDR2 ANQGSEA. The CDR3 is 14 amino acids. Trimming shortened V by 6 bases and J by 0 bases, and 12 bases separated the two germline ends. The CDR3 bases are TGCAGCGTAGCCCGGGACGGAGCCAAAAACATTCAGTACTTC. This encodes CSVARDGAKNIQYF.

In its sample, this clonotype was seen a few times. The DNA of the CDR3 is TGTGCCAGCAGTCGAGACAGGGAATTGTACAATGAGCAGTTCTTC. Amino acids: CASSRDRELYNEQFF. The genes are TRBV7-8 and TRBJ2-1, with 7 positions matching TRBD1. The CDR3 spans 15 residues. V shed 6 bases, J shed 4 bases, and the junction held 9 bases outside the gene matches. In germline, CDR1 is SGHVS, CDR2 FQNEAQ.

This clonotype showed up just a few times. The V call is TRBV29-1, the J call TRBJ1-2; D not resolved. The ends were cut back, 3 bases at V and 4 bases at J, with 9 bases in the middle. CDR1 is SQVTM and CDR2 is ANQGSEA in the germline V gene. This CDR3 contains 12 residues. The CDR3 DNA follows: TGCAGCGTTGATCACGGAGCCTATGGCTACACCTTC. As protein: CSVDHGAYGYTF.

This clonotype turned up a few times. J is TRBJ2-2 and V is TRBV5-1, with no clear D. The CDR3 contains 13 residues. The germline V and J ends were trimmed by 7 bases and 2 bases, with 9 bases remaining between them. Germline V lookup: CDR1 SGHRS, CDR2 YFSETQ. The CDR3 nucleotides read TGCGCCAGCCATAAAACTAACACCGGGGAGCTGTTTTTT. Encoded protein: CASHKTNTGELFF.